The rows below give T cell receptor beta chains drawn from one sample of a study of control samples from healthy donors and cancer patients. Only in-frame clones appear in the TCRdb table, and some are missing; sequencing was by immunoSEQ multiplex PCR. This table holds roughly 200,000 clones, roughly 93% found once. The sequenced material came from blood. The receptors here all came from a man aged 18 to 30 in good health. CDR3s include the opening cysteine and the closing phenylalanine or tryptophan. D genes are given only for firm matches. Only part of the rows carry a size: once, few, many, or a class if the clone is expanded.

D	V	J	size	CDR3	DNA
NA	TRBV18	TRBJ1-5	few	CASSSSLDQPQHF	TGTGCCAGCTCATCCTCATTGGATCAGCCCCAGCATTTT
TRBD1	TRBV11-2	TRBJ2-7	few	CASSSLDRAATYEQYF	TGTGCCAGCAGCTCCCTAGACAGGGCCGCCACCTACGAGCAGTACTTC
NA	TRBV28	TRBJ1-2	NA	CASSLLTGNYGYTF	TGTGCCAGCAGTTTACTTACAGGGAACTATGGCTACACCTTC
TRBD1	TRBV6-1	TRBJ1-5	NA	CASSEAKGAPGNQPQHF	TGTGCCAGCAGTGAAGCTAAGGGGGCGCCGGGGAATCAGCCCCAGCATTTT
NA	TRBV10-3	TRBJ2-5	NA	CAISDRGQETQYF	TGTGCCATCAGTGATAGGGGACAAGAGACCCAGTACTTC
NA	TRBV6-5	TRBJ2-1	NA	CATRFAGAREQFF	TGTGCCACCCGCTTCGCGGGGGCGCGAGAGCAGTTCTTC
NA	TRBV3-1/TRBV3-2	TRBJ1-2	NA	CASSTRSGGYTF	TGTGCCAGCAGCACCCGGTCGGGGGGCTACACCTTC
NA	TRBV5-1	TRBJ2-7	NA	CASSLAGRTYEQYF	TGCGCCAGCAGCTTGGCAGGGCGAACCTACGAGCAGTACTTC
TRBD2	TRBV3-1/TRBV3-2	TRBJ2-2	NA	CASSLGTSGVGGGELFF	TGTGCCAGCAGCCTTGGGACTAGCGGGGTAGGCGGCGGGGAGCTGTTTTTT
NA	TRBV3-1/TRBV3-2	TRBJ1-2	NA	CASSQLQGGSGYTF	TGTGCCAGCAGCCAATTACAGGGTGGGAGTGGCTACACCTTC
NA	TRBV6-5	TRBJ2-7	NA	CASRVVLEQYF	TGTGCCAGCAGGGTGGTGTTGGAGCAGTACTTC
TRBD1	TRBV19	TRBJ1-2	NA	CASSITGGYGYTF	TGTGCCAGTAGTATAACAGGGGGCTACGGCTACACCTTC
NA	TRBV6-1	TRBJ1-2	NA	CASSDPTGTYGYTF	TGTGCCAGCAGTGACCCGACAGGAACATATGGCTACACCTTC
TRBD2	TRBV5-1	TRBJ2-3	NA	CASSAGRGGPDTQYF	TGCGCCAGCAGCGCCGGGCGGGGGGGCCCAGATACGCAGTATTTT
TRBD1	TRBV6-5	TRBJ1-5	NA	CASSSDRVQSNQPQHF	TGTGCCAGCAGTTCGGACAGGGTGCAAAGCAATCAGCCCCAGCATTTT
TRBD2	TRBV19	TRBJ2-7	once	CASSPGLAPYYEQYF	TGTGCCAGTAGTCCGGGACTAGCGCCTTACTACGAGCAGTACTTC
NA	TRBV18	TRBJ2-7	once	CASWAGTSSYEQYF	TGTGCCAGTTGGGCCGGGACTTCTTCCTACGAGCAGTACTTC
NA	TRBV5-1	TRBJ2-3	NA	CASGELGSDTQYF	TGCGCCAGCGGAGAGTTGGGTTCAGATACGCAGTATTTT
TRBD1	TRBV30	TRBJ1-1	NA	CAWSAGTGGTEAFF	TGTGCCTGGAGTGCCGGGACAGGGGGAACTGAAGCTTTCTTT
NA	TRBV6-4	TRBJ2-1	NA	CASRGGDYNEQFF	TGTGCCAGCAGAGGCGGAGATTACAATGAGCAGTTCTTC
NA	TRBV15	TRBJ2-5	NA	CATSVTSPAYQETQYF	TGTGCCACCAGCGTCACTAGCCCTGCATACCAAGAGACCCAGTACTTC
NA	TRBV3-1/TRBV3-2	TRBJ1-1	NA	CASSQLRENTEAFF	TGTGCCAGCAGCCAGCTACGGGAGAACACTGAAGCTTTCTTT
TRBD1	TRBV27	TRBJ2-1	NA	CASSPGTGAYNEQFF	TGTGCCAGCAGCCCCGGGACAGGTGCCTACAATGAGCAGTTCTTC
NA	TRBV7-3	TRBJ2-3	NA	CASTQGGGGLADTQYF	TGTGCCAGCACCCAAGGGGGCGGGGGGCTGGCAGATACGCAGTATTTT
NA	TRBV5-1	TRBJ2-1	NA	CASSTGNYNEQFF	TGCGCCAGCAGCACAGGAAACTACAATGAGCAGTTCTTC
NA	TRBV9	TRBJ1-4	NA	CASSVGLGVREKLFF	TGTGCCAGCAGCGTAGGGCTGGGGGTGAGGGAAAAACTGTTTTTT
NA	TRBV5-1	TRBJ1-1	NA	CASSSTGTTEAFF	TGCGCCAGCAGCAGTACAGGGACCACTGAAGCTTTCTTT
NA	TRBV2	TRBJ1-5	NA	CASSGTGNQPQHF	TGTGCCAGCAGTGGAACGGGTAATCAGCCCCAGCATTTT
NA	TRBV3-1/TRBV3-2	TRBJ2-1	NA	CASSQEGGGQFF	TGTGCCAGCAGCCAAGAAGGGGGAGGGCAGTTCTTC
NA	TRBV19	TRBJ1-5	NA	CASSRGGSGNQPQHF	TGTGCCAGTAGTAGGGGGGGCAGTGGCAATCAGCCCCAGCATTTT
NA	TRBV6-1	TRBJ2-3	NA	CASEGPLTTDTQYF	TGTGCCAGCGAAGGCCCGCTTACCACAGATACGCAGTATTTT
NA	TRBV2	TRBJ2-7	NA	CASSETVLGDSSYEQYF	NA
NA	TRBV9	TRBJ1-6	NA	CASSPGTRNNSPLHF	TGTGCCAGCAGCCCCGGGACACGCAATAATTCACCCCTCCACTTT
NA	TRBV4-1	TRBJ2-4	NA	CASSLVAGSKNIQYF	TGCGCCAGCAGCCTTGTTGCAGGGTCCAAAAACATTCAGTACTTC
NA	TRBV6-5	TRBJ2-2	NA	CASTSLDGYTGELFF	TGTGCCAGCACTTCCCTGGACGGTTACACCGGGGAGCTGTTTTTT
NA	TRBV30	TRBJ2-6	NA	CAWSEKGTVNVLTF	TGTGCCTGGAGTGAGAAGGGGACTGTCAACGTCCTGACTTTC
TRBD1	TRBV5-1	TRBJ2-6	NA	CASSAPGTGGAGANVLTF	TGCGCCAGCAGCGCCCCCGGGACAGGGGGCGCTGGGGCCAACGTCCTGACTTTC
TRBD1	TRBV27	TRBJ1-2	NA	CASQDREANYGYTF	TGTGCCAGCCAGGACAGGGAAGCTAACTATGGCTACACCTTC
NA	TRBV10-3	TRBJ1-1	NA	CAISPRENTEAFF	TGTGCCATCAGCCCGCGAGAGAACACTGAAGCTTTCTTT
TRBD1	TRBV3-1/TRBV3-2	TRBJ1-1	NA	CASRPVQGRGINTEAFF	TGTGCCAGCAGACCCGTACAGGGGAGAGGGATCAACACTGAAGCTTTCTTT
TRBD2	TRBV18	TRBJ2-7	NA	CASSPASGVYEQYF	TGTGCCAGCTCACCGGCTAGCGGGGTATACGAGCAGTACTTC